One sample yielded the 16 T cell receptor beta chains listed below, sequenced in a study of shared clonotypes between healthy human individuals. Generated by immunoSEQ multiplex PCR, the TCRdb table keeps only in-frame clones and is missing some. Of some 490,000 clones in the sample, around 73% are singletons; the top ten hold about 11%. The sample consisted of PBMCs. The receptors stem from a woman between 40 and 55 years old in good health. Some clones in this sample may be carry-over from other donors' samples.

This chain links TRBV2 with TRBJ2-1, with D possibly being TRBD2 (5 bases). The CDR3 contains 13 residues. The germline V gene has CDR1 SNHLY and CDR2 FYNNEI. Trimming stripped 5 bases from V and 9 bases from J, with 14 bases between. The CDR3 loop is CASSRPGTAEQFF. In nucleotides, the CDR3 is TGTGCCAGCAGTAGGCCGGGAACAGCTGAGCAGTTCTTC.

This chain links TRBV13 with TRBJ2-1, with 8 positions matching TRBD2. Germline CDR1 PRHDT, CDR2 FYEKMQ (reference sequence). The CDR3 length is 16 residues. The trim removed 5 bases at V and 1 base at J, leaving 7 bases unmatched. DNA of the CDR3: TGTGCCAGCAGCACCTTCTCTAGCGGGTCCTACAATGAGCAGTTCTTC. Translation: CASSTFSSGSYNEQFF.

This clone was detected only a few times. The rearrangement links TRBV19 to TRBJ1-5; TRBD1 matches at 8 bases. Germline V gives CDR1 LNHDA, CDR2 SQIVND (reference sequence). V dropped 7 bases and J dropped 1; count of bases not matched to a gene: 6. This CDR3 contains 15 residues. CDR3 sequence: CASNLQGGSNQPQHF. DNA of the CDR3: TGTGCCAGTAACCTACAGGGGGGAAGCAATCAGCCCCAGCATTTT.

A single count supports this clone. J is TRBJ2-2 and V is TRBV30; D tentatively fits TRBD1 or TRBD2 (5 bases each). This CDR3 is built from 15 residues. The germline CDR1 and CDR2 sequences are GTSNPN and SVGIG (reference sequence). V shed 2 bases and J shed 3 bases, with 13 bases lying between them. CDR3 nucleotides: TGTGCCTGGAGTTCGGGGCTAGGCTACACCGGGGAGCTGTTTTTT. Translated: CAWSSGLGYTGELFF.

The sample holds a few counts of this clone. CDR3 sequence: CASTTTGSYNEQFF. CDR3 coding DNA: TGCGCCAGCACCACCACCGGATCCTACAATGAGCAGTTCTTC. The V call is TRBV5-1, the J call TRBJ2-1; D not certain. Germline V gene lookup returns CDR1 SGHRS and CDR2 YFSETQ. The CDR3 has 14 amino acids. The germline V and J ends were trimmed by 6 bases and 1 base, with 11 bases remaining between them.

This clone is a singleton in its sample. The V call is TRBV6-1, the J call TRBJ1-4, with 8 bases matching TRBD1. CDR1 is MNHNS, CDR2 SASEGT, per germline. V trimming: 1 base; J trimming: 3 bases; junction bases outside the gene matches: 1. The CDR3 length is 15 residues. Here the CDR3 reads CASSEVTGANEKLFF. DNA of the CDR3: TGTGCCAGCAGTGAAGTGACAGGGGCTAATGAAAAACTGTTTTTT.

This sequence joins TRBV27 and TRBJ2-1; D ambiguous. The CDR3 runs to 13 residues. CDR1 is MNHEY, CDR2 SMNVEV, per germline (reference sequence). V shed 5 bases and J shed 4 bases, with 9 bases lying between them. The CDR3 sequence: CASSDGGYNEQFF. The CDR3 DNA sequence: TGTGCCAGCAGTGATGGCGGATACAATGAGCAGTTCTTC.

J is TRBJ1-1 and V is TRBV27, with unresolved D. Germline CDR1 is MNHEY and CDR2 is SMNVEV (reference sequence). The germline V and J ends were trimmed by 7 bases and 1 base, with 13 bases remaining between them. The CDR3 loop spans 14 amino acids. The CDR3 sequence is CASTVAGGNTEAFF. DNA for the CDR3: TGTGCCAGCACAGTGGCAGGAGGGAACACTGAAGCTTTCTTT.

The J gene is TRBJ2-2, the V gene TRBV19; 9 nucleotides line up with TRBD1. V trimming: 3 bases; J trimming: 4 bases; junction bases outside the gene matches: 6. The germline gives CDR1 LNHDA, CDR2 SQIVND (reference sequence). The CDR3 has 16 amino acids. The chain's CDR3 is CASSISTGGGTGELFF. The CDR3 nucleotides are TGTGCCAGTAGTATTTCGACAGGGGGTGGCACCGGGGAGCTGTTTTTT.

The chain employs TRBV7-2 and TRBJ2-2; TRBD2 matches at 8 bases. Germline V gives CDR1 SGHTA, CDR2 FQGNSA. The junction had 2 bases not matched to a gene; V was cut back by 5 bases and J by 0 bases. This CDR3 comprises 15 residues. The CDR3 protein is CASSKGLANTGELFF. The CDR3 nucleotides read TGTGCCAGCAGCAAGGGACTAGCGAACACCGGGGAGCTGTTTTTT.

A single count supports this clone. The V and J genes are TRBV5-1 and TRBJ2-1, with TRBD2 matching 8 bases. V gave up 4 bases and J gave up 0 bases; unmatched junction bases: 9. The CDR3 covers 17 residues. CDR1 SGHRS and CDR2 YFSETQ come from the germline V gene. The CDR3 nucleotides are TGCGCCAGCAGCCCCCGTGCGGGAGGCCCCTCCTACAATGAGCAGTTCTTC. Protein product: CASSPRAGGPSYNEQFF. The entire variable domain, with the rest obtained from reference TRBV5-1 and TRBJ2-1, is as follows: KAGVTQTPRYLIKTRGQQVTLSCSPISGHRSVSWYQQTPGQGLQFLFEYFSETQRNKGNFPGRFSGRQFSNSRSEMNVSTLELGDSALYLCASSPRAGGPSYNEQFFGPGTRLTVL.

The chain employs TRBV7-8 and TRBJ2-3; 7 nucleotides match TRBD2. Per germline, CDR1 SGHVS and CDR2 FQNEAQ. The CDR3 extends over 15 amino acids. V trimming: 0 bases; J trimming: 2 bases; junction bases outside the gene matches: 2. CDR3 nucleotides: TGTGCCAGCAGCTTAGCGGGAGGGACCACAGATACGCAGTATTTT. The encoded protein is CASSLAGGTTDTQYF.

The rearrangement joins TRBV6-5 to TRBJ2-6; D unclear. The CDR3 loop spans 13 amino acids. V lost 5 bases and J 0 bases, leaving 2 bases between the germline ends. Germline CDR1 and CDR2: MNHEY and SVGAGI. CDR3 loop: CASSRSGANVLTF. In nucleotides, the CDR3 is TGTGCCAGCAGTCGCTCTGGGGCCAACGTCCTGACTTTC.

V usage is TRBV27 and J usage is TRBJ2-6, with TRBD1 matching over 7 bases. Trimming removed 7 bases from V and 0 bases from J; junction bases left unmatched: 15. CDR1 is MNHEY, CDR2 SMNVEV, per germline (reference sequence). CDR3 size: 19 residues. The CDR3 is CASTRDSPVFDSGANVLTF. Written as DNA, the CDR3 is TGTGCCAGCACGAGGGACAGTCCAGTGTTTGACTCTGGGGCCAACGTCCTGACTTTC.

This chain joins TRBV2 and TRBJ2-5; tentatively, D is TRBD1 (6 bases). This CDR3 is built from 12 residues. V shed 11 bases and J shed 2 bases, with 12 bases lying between them. The germline gives CDR1 SNHLY, CDR2 FYNNEI. The CDR3 spells CASQDSQETQYF. The CDR3, as DNA: TGTGCCTCCCAGGACAGTCAAGAGACCCAGTACTTC.

This clone showed up just once. The V call is TRBV6-1, the J call TRBJ1-4; 7 nucleotides align to TRBD1. Germline-derived CDR1 and CDR2 are MNHNS and SASEGT. The J segment lost 10 bases and the V segment lost 6 bases, leaving 14 bases of the junction unmatched. CDR3 length: 15 residues. The CDR3: CASRSLTGDSAKLFF. The CDR3 nucleotides are TGTGCCAGCAGGTCCTTAACAGGGGATAGTGCAAAACTGTTTTTT.